This is a list of T cell receptor beta chains from one sample in a study of early T cells in non-severe SARS-CoV-2 infection. TCRdb reprocessed the 5' RACE reads with MiXCR, giving one entry per CDR3 protein. Of about 26,000 distinct CDR3 sequences listed, about 4% are singletons. Sequenced input: whole blood. Receptors originate from an adult who was a healthcare worker with PCR-confirmed SARS-CoV-2 infection or an uninfected control (not recorded which). CDR3s include the opening cysteine and the closing phenylalanine or tryptophan. A D gene is named only where the DNA matches it firmly. Size values are once, few and many counts, or a class for expanded clones, and some rows have none.

J: TRBJ2-7; size: many; length: 16; D: TRBD1; V: TRBV6-1; DNA: TGTGCCAGCAGTGAGGCCCCCGGGACAGGGGGCGACGAGCAGTACTTC; CDR3: CASSEAPGTGGDEQYF
J: TRBJ2-5; size: many; length: 13; D: TRBD2; V: TRBV29-1; DNA: TGCAGCGTTGAAGAATGGGGGGGTGAGACCCAGTACTTC; CDR3: CSVEEWGGETQYF
J: TRBJ2-1; size: -; length: 16; D: TRBD2; V: TRBV7-2; DNA: TGTGCCAGCAGCTTAGGAGTGGCTAGCGGGATTAGTGAGCAGTTCTTC; CDR3: CASSLGVASGISEQFF
J: TRBJ2-7; size: -; length: 12; D: TRBD1; V: TRBV20-1; DNA: TGCAGTGCGGGACAGGGGGGATACGAGCAGTACTTC; CDR3: CSAGQGGYEQYF
J: TRBJ2-2; size: many; length: 15; D: TRBD2; V: TRBV7-3; DNA: TGTGCCAGCAGCTCTGGGACTAGCGGGCCCGGGGAGCTGTTTTTT; CDR3: CASSSGTSGPGELFF
J: TRBJ2-7; size: many; length: 15; D: -; V: TRBV4-3; DNA: TGCGCCAGCAGCCAAGATTACAGTCCCTCCTACGAGCAGTACTTC; CDR3: CASSQDYSPSYEQYF
J: TRBJ2-1; size: few; length: 18; D: -; V: TRBV4-1; DNA: TGCGCCAGCAGCCAAGGGGCAAAGGGGCGGTACGACCCCAATGAGCAGTTCTTC; CDR3: CASSQGAKGRYDPNEQFF
J: TRBJ2-2; size: -; length: 16; D: TRBD2; V: TRBV3-1; DNA: TGTGCCAGCAGCCGTGGACTAGCGGGAGCCACCGGGGAGCTGTTTTTT; CDR3: CASSRGLAGATGELFF
J: TRBJ2-3; size: -; length: 15; D: -; V: TRBV10-3; DNA: TGTGCCATCAGTGAGGAACAGCCTAGCACAGATACGCAGTATTTT; CDR3: CAISEEQPSTDTQYF
J: TRBJ1-4; size: many; length: 13; D: -; V: TRBV20-1; DNA: TGCAGTGCTGAGGCGCAGGGCAGGAAAAAACTGTTTTTT; CDR3: CSAEAQGRKKLFF
J: TRBJ1-4; size: many; length: 18; D: -; V: TRBV7-9; DNA: TGTGCCAGCAGCCCCGGAGTAAAAGGGGGTAGGACTAATGAAAAACTGTTTTTT; CDR3: CASSPGVKGGRTNEKLFF
J: TRBJ2-7; size: many; length: 14; D: -; V: TRBV5-4; DNA: TGTGCCAGCAGCTTGGTCGGGTCCTCCTACGAGCAGTACTTC; CDR3: CASSLVGSSYEQYF
J: TRBJ2-7; size: many; length: 14; D: -; V: TRBV19; DNA: TGTGCCAGTAGTCCCCGGGTCATCTCCTACGAGCAGTACTTC; CDR3: CASSPRVISYEQYF
J: TRBJ1-1; size: many; length: 14; D: -; V: TRBV7-8; DNA: TGTGCCAGCAGCGCCGGGGACGGCGGGACTGAAGCTTTCTTT; CDR3: CASSAGDGGTEAFF
J: TRBJ2-7; size: many; length: 14; D: -; V: TRBV6-1; DNA: TGTGCCAGCAGTCACTCTGATGATATCTACGAGCAGTACTTC; CDR3: CASSHSDDIYEQYF
J: TRBJ1-2; size: many; length: 11; D: -; V: TRBV29-1; DNA: TGCAGCGTTCTAGGGGTTGAAGGCTACACCTTC; CDR3: CSVLGVEGYTF
J: TRBJ2-2; size: few; length: 15; D: TRBD2; V: TRBV20-1; DNA: TGCAGTGCTAGAATGGGACTAGCAGACACCGGGGAGCTGTTTTTT; CDR3: CSARMGLADTGELFF
J: TRBJ2-7; size: many; length: 12; D: -; V: TRBV5-6; DNA: TGTGCCAGCAGCTTTGGGGAGGCCGAGCAGTACTTC; CDR3: CASSFGEAEQYF
J: TRBJ1-5; size: many; length: 16; D: -; V: TRBV12-5; DNA: TGTGCTAGTGCCAGGCCAGGAACTTATAGCAATCAGCCCCAGCATTTT; CDR3: CASARPGTYSNQPQHF
J: TRBJ1-2; size: many; length: 14; D: TRBD1; V: TRBV7-3; DNA: TGTGCCAGCAGCGAGGGGGCGACTAACTATGGCTACACCTTC; CDR3: CASSEGATNYGYTF
J: TRBJ2-1; size: medium-sized; length: 12; D: -; V: TRBV5-4; DNA: TGTGCCAGCAGCTTACTAGGCAATGAGCAGTTCTTC; CDR3: CASSLLGNEQFF
J: TRBJ2-2; size: many; length: 14; D: -; V: TRBV5-4; DNA: TGTGCCAGCAGCTTCGGAGGGTACACCGGGGAGCTGTTTTTT; CDR3: CASSFGGYTGELFF
J: TRBJ2-3; size: many; length: 15; D: TRBD2; V: TRBV12-5; DNA: TGTGCTAGTGGTTTGTCTACTAGCGGGACAGATACGCAGTATTTT; CDR3: CASGLSTSGTDTQYF
J: TRBJ1-1; size: many; length: 14; D: TRBD1; V: TRBV20-1; DNA: TGCAGTGCTAGGAGGGACAGGGCTCACACTGAAGCTTTCTTT; CDR3: CSARRDRAHTEAFF
J: TRBJ2-7; size: -; length: 14; D: TRBD2; V: TRBV19; DNA: TGTGCCAGTAGTACCCCGGGAGGCTCCTACGAGCAGTACTTC; CDR3: CASSTPGGSYEQYF